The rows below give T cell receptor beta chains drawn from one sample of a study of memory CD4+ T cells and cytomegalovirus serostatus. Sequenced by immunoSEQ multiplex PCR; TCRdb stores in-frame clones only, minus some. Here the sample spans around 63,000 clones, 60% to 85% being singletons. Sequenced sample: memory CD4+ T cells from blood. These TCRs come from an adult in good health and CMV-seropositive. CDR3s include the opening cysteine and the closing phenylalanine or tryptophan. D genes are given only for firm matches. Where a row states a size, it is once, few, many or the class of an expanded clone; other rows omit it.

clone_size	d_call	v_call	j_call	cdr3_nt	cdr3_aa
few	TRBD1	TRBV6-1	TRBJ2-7	TGTGCCAGCAGTGAATTGGGACAGGGGGCCTACGAGCAGTACTTC	CASSELGQGAYEQYF
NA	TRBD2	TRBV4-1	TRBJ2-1	TGCGCCAGCAGCCAAGAGTGGCGGGAGAACAACTACAATGAGCAGTTCTTC	CASSQEWRENNYNEQFF
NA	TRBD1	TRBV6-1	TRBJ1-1	TGTGCCAGCAGTGAATCAGGGGGCGGCACTGAAGCTTTCTTT	CASSESGGGTEAFF
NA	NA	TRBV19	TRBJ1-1	TGTGCCAGTAGTGGGCAGCCCGGGACTGAAGCTTTCTTT	CASSGQPGTEAFF
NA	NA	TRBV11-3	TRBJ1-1	TGTGCCAGCAGCTACAGGGAGTGGGGAGCTTTCTTT	CASSYREWGAFF
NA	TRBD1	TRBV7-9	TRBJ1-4	TGTGCCAGCAGCTTGCCTACAGGGGGTAATGAAAAACTGTTTTTT	CASSLPTGGNEKLFF
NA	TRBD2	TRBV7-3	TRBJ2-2	TGTGCCAGCAGCCTTTCGGGACTAGCGGGAAGGGGCACCGGGGAGCTGTTTTTT	CASSLSGLAGRGTGELFF
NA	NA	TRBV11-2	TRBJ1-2	TGTGCCAGCAGTGGGGGGCCTGGCTATGGCTACACCTTC	CASSGGPGYGYTF
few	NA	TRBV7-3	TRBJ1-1	TGTGCCAGCAGCTTAGCGAGAGGGACTGAAGCTTTCTTT	CASSLARGTEAFF
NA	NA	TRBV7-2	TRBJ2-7	TGTGCCAGCGGTAACTACGAGCAGTACTTC	CASGNYEQYF
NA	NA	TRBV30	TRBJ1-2	TGTGCCTGGAGTGTACCTAGGACAAGGATCGGCTACACCTTC	CAWSVPRTRIGYTF
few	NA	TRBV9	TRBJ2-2	TGTGCCAGCAGCGGGGGTAGCGTTACCGGGGAGCTGTTTTTT	CASSGGSVTGELFF
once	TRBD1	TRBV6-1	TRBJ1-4	TGTGCCAGCAGCCAGACAGGGACGACTAATGAAAAACTGTTTTTT	CASSQTGTTNEKLFF
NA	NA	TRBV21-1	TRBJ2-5	TGTGCCAGCAGTACCGGGACAGGGGAGTGGGGGACCCAGTACTTC	CASSTGTGEWGTQYF
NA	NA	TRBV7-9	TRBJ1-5	TGTGCCAGCAGCCCAGGGACACTTTTTTATAGCAATCAGCCCCAGCATTTT	CASSPGTLFYSNQPQHF
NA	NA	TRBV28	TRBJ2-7	TGTGCCAGCAGTTTACAGGGTAGCCCCTACGAGCAGTACTTC	CASSLQGSPYEQYF
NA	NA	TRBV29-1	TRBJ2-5	TGCAGTGGGGACAACCAAGAGACCCAGTACTTC	CSGDNQETQYF
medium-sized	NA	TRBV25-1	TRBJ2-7	TGTGCCAGCAGTGTAACAGCCCCCTACGAGCAGTACTTC	CASSVTAPYEQYF
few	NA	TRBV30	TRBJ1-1	TGTGCCTGGAGTGTACCGGGGTTGGGCACTGAAGCTTTCTTT	CAWSVPGLGTEAFF
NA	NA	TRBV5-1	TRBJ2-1	TGCGCCAGCAGCTTGGCTAGCGTGGGATTCAATGAGCAGTTCTTC	CASSLASVGFNEQFF
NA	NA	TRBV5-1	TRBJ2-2	TGCGCCAGCAGCCAGCAGGGGGGAGTACGCACCGGGGAGCTGTTTTTT	CASSQQGGVRTGELFF
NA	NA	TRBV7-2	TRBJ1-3	TGTGCCAGCAGCCCCTTGGCCCTCTCTGGAAACACCATATATTTT	CASSPLALSGNTIYF
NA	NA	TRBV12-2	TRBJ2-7	TGTGCAAGTCGCTTTAGGGAGGGTTACGAGCAGTACTTC	CASRFREGYEQYF
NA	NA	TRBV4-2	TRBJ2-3	TGTGCCAGCAGCCAAGCTTACAGGGAAATAGATACGCAGTATTTT	CASSQAYREIDTQYF
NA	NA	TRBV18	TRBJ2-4	TGTGCCAGCTCACCATACCCGCTGGAGGGGGCTGCCAAAAACATTCAGTACTTC	CASSPYPLEGAAKNIQYF
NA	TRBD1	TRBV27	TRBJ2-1	TGTGCCAGCACACAGACAGGGACGGATGAGCAGTTCTTC	CASTQTGTDEQFF
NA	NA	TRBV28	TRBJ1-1	TGTGCCAGCAGTTCCAGGTCCTTAACGAACACTGAAGCTTTCTTT	CASSSRSLTNTEAFF
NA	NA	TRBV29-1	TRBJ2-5	TGCAGCGTCCGCACAGAAGAGACCCAGTACTTC	CSVRTEETQYF
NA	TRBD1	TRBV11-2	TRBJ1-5	TGTGCCAGCAGTTCGACAGGGTTTAGGAATCAGCCCCAGCATTTT	CASSSTGFRNQPQHF
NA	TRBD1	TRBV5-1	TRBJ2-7	TGCGCCAGCAGCTTGGCAGGGGGCAACGAGCAGTACTTC	CASSLAGGNEQYF
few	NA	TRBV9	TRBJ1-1	TGTGCCAGCAGCCCCCATCAGGGCGGGGTGGGAGCTTTCTTT	CASSPHQGGVGAFF
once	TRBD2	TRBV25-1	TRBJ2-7	TGTGCCAGCAGGGGTGGGACTAGCTTGGAGCAGTACTTC	CASRGGTSLEQYF
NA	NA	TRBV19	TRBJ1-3	TGTGCCAGTAGGCACACAACAGGGATCGCTGGAAACACCATATATTTT	CASRHTTGIAGNTIYF
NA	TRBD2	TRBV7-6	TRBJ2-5	TGTGCCAGCAGCCCTAGCGGGGGGGCCCGAGAGACCCAGTACTTC	CASSPSGGARETQYF
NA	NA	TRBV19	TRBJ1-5	TGTGCCAGTAGTACGTTATCGGCGGGGGGGCAGATTCAGCCCCAGCATTTT	CASSTLSAGGQIQPQHF
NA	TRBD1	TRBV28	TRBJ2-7	TGTGCCAGCCGGGACAGGGGTACCAACGAGCAGTACTTC	CASRDRGTNEQYF
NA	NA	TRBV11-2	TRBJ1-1	TGTGCCAGCAGCTTAATCGGCCGGGGTGCTGAAGCTTTCTTT	CASSLIGRGAEAFF
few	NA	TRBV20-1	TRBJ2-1	TGCAGTGCCATGAGGGAGAATGAGCAGTTCTTC	CSAMRENEQFF
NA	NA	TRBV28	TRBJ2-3	TGTGCCAGCAGCTCTATATGGAGACAGACTAGCACAGATACGCAGTATTTT	CASSSIWRQTSTDTQYF
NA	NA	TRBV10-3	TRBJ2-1	TGTGCCATCAGTGGCAGCGATCCTGAGCAGTTCTTC	CAISGSDPEQFF